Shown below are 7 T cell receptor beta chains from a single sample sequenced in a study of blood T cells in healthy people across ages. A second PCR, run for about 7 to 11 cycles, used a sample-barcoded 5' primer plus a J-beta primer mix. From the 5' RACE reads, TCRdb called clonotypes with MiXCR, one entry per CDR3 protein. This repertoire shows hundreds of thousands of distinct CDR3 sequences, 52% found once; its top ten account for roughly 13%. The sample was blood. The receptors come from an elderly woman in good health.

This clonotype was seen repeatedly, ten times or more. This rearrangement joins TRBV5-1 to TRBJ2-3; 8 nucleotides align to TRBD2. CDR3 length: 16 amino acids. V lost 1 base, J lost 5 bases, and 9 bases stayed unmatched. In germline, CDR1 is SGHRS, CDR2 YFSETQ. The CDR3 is CASSLLDGRGIDTQYF. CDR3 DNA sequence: TGCGCCAGCAGCTTGTTGGACGGGAGGGGGATAGATACGCAGTATTTT.

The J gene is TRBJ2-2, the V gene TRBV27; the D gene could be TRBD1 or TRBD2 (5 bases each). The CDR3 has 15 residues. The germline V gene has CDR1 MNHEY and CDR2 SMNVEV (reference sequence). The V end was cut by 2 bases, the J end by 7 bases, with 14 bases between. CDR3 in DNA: TGTGCCAGCAGTTTACAGGGAATTGGAGGCGGGGAGCTGTTTTTT. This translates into CASSLQGIGGGELFF.

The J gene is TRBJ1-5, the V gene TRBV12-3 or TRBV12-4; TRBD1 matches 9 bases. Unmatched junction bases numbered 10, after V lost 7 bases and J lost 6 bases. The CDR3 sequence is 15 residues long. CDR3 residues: CASTIATGGRQPQHF. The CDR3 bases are TGTGCCAGCACCATAGCCACAGGGGGCCGTCAGCCCCAGCATTTT.

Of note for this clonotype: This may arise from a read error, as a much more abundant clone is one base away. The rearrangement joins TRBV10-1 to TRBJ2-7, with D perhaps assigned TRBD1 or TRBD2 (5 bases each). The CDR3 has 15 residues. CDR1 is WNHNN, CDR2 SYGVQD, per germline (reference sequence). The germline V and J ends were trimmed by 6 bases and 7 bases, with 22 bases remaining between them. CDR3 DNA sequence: TGCGCCAGCAGCTCGGTTGGGGGAATGTCCCAAGAGCAGTACTTC. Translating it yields CASSSVGGMSQEQYF.

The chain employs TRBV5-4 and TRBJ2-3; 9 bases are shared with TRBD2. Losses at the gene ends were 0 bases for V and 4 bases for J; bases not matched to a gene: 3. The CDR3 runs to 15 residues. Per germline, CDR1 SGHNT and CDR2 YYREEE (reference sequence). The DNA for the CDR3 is TGTGCCAGCAGCTTGGGCGGGGGGGCCCCAGATACGCAGTATTTT. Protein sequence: CASSLGGGAPDTQYF. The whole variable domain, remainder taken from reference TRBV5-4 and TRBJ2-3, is ETGVTQSPTHLIKTRGQQVTLRCSSQSGHNTVSWYQQALGQGPQFIFQYYREEENGRGNFPPRFSGLQFPNYSSELNVNALELDDSALYLCASSLGGGAPDTQYFGPGTRLTVL.

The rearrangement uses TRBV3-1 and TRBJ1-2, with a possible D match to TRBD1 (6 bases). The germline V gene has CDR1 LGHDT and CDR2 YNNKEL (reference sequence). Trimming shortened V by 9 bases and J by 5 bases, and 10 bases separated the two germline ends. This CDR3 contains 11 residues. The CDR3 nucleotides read TGTGCCAGGACAGGCCCTTATGGCTACACCTTC. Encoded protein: CARTGPYGYTF.

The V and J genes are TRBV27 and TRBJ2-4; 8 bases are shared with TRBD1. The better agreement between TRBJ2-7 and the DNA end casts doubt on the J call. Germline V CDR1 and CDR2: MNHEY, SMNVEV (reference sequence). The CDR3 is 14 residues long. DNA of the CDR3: TGTGCCAACACTTCACCCAGGGACAGGCTCGAGCAGTACTTC. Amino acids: CANTSPRDRLEQYF.